The rows below give T cell receptor beta chains drawn from one sample of a study of Ad26.COV2.S vaccination and SARS-CoV-2 variants. Libraries were prepared by immunoSEQ multiplex PCR; TCRdb keeps only in-frame clonotypes and omits some of them. The sample includes 400,000 or so clones, about nine tenths of them seen just once. The material was peripheral blood, obtained in a trial of Ad26.COV2.S vaccine versus placebo. The receptors were gathered from a person between 18 and 59 years old who received the Ad26.COV2.S COVID-19 vaccine or a placebo. Both conserved end residues are trimmed from each CDR3. Fields, in order: clone size, V gene, J gene, CDR3 protein. Size is stated for part of the rows, as once, few or many counts, or as a class when the clone is expanded.

>.|TRBV2|TRBJ2-1
ASRRVAGGHGEQF
>.|TRBV19|TRBJ1-1
ASSIQGPPGHTEAF
>few|TRBV19|TRBJ2-1
ASSQGGRLFGSYNEQF
>.|TRBV4-3|TRBJ1-4
ASQLTGATNEKLF
>.|TRBV10-2|TRBJ1-5
ASSESNWREPQH
>.|TRBV19|TRBJ1-1
ASRLGAKAF
>.|TRBV19|TRBJ1-2
ASKDSEYRNYGYT
>.|TRBV7-2|TRBJ2-5
ASSLRRGRPETQY
>.|TRBV7-9|TRBJ1-1
ASTSTGVNTEAF
>.|TRBV11-2|TRBJ2-6
ASSLTGRGTGANVLT
>.|TRBV11-2|TRBJ2-7
ASSLTPYEQY
>.|TRBV4-2|TRBJ2-5
ASSQEGQGNGETQY
>.|TRBV6-5|TRBJ1-1
ASSLRVTEAF
>.|TRBV19|TRBJ1-5
ASSAPSGRGYSNQPQH
>once|TRBV5-5|TRBJ1-3
ASSLAPEGNTIY
>.|TRBV6-5|TRBJ2-7
ASSPHRQGQYEQY
>.|TRBV30|TRBJ2-7
AWTWGDRFYEQY
>.|TRBV18|TRBJ1-2
ASSPPGQTRGGYT
>.|TRBV4-3|TRBJ2-7
ASSQAQQGGNEQY
>.|TRBV15|TRBJ2-7
ATSREGAYEQY
>.|TRBV6-5|TRBJ2-5
ASNRGNLAETQY
>.|TRBV6-2/TRBV6-3|TRBJ2-1
ASSPTGFSYNEQF
>.|TRBV11-2|TRBJ2-4
ASSLDRVAKNIQY
>once|TRBV7-2|TRBJ1-1
ASSPLGGTEAF
>.|TRBV5-6|TRBJ1-5
ASSLLGSNQPQH
>.|TRBV12-3/TRBV12-4|TRBJ1-6
ASTDRGSAPLH
>.|TRBV6-5|TRBJ2-5
ASSFLGQAPRETQY
>.|TRBV27|TRBJ2-5
ASSYIGGAPYQETQY
>.|TRBV4-1|TRBJ1-3
ASSQEIGISGNTIY
>.|TRBV19|TRBJ1-1
ASSKGGLVNTEAF
>.|TRBV19|TRBJ2-1
ASSPRTSFNEQF
>.|TRBV6-6|TRBJ2-1
ASSYSFLSVYNEQF